What follows describes a single T cell receptor (beta chain). These data originate in a study of T-cell reconstitution after alpha-beta-depleted transplantation in children. V shed 1 base and J 7 bases; nucleotides not matched to a gene: 12. The length of the CDR3 is 16 residues. Germline loops: CDR1 SGHKS, CDR2 YYEKEE (reference sequence). As it was prepared, the TCRbeta library received unique molecular identifiers. One entry per CDR3 protein results from TCRdb running MiXCR on the PCR reads. Altogether some 75,000 distinct CDR3 sequences are present, about 7% being singletons, with the ten largest covering around 2.6%.

The V call is TRBV5-5, the J call TRBJ1-2, with 8 bases aligning to TRBD1. This receptor was identified in a human donor who donated a stem cell graft to a child with acute lymphoblastic leukemia. This specimen was PBMCs from the stem cell graft donor, taken from the stem cell graft. The CDR3 reads CASSLYATGASGGYTF. CDR3 in DNA: TGTGCCAGCAGCTTGTATGCGACAGGGGCTTCCGGTGGCTACACCTTC.